One and the same sample provided the 18 T cell receptor beta chains below, sequenced in a study of blood T cell repertoires in COVID-19. This table comes from immunoSEQ multiplex PCR, and its TCRdb copy is limited to in-frame clones, with some not included. Here the sample spans some 200,000 clones, 82% being singletons. The material sequenced was peripheral blood. Receptor source: a woman aged 40 to 49 with acute or convalescent COVID-19.

The V call is TRBV4-1, the J call TRBJ2-7, with 7 bases lining up with TRBD2. Trimming removed 5 bases from V and 1 base from J; junction bases left unmatched: 8. Germline-derived CDR1 and CDR2 are MGHRA and YSYEKL. This CDR3 has 15 residues. CDR3 protein: CASSSMAGASYEQYF. Here the CDR3 DNA reads TGCGCCAGCAGCTCAATGGCGGGAGCTTCCTACGAGCAGTACTTC.

The gene calls are TRBV2 and TRBJ2-1; TRBD2 aligns across 11 bases. V dropped 6 bases and J dropped 4; count of bases not matched to a gene: 11. Germline assignment: CDR1 SNHLY and CDR2 FYNNEI. The length of the CDR3 is 17 residues. Here the CDR3 DNA reads TGTGCCAGCAGCTTAACAACCGGGACTAGCGGTTACAATGAGCAGTTCTTC. Encoded protein: CASSLTTGTSGYNEQFF.

The J gene is TRBJ2-3, the V gene TRBV30, with TRBD2 matching 11 bases. CDR3 length equals 16 residues. V gave up 3 bases and J gave up 6 bases; unmatched junction bases: 11. Per germline, CDR1 GTSNPN and CDR2 SVGIG (reference sequence). The CDR3, as DNA: TGTGCCTGGAGGCACCCTCCTAGCGGGAGGTTTGATACGCAGTATTTT. Encoded protein: CAWRHPPSGRFDTQYF.

The chain has TRBV6-2 or TRBV6-3 and TRBJ2-1, with TRBD1 identical over 7 bases. The CDR3 is 15 residues long. V was clipped by 3 bases and J by 5 bases; unmatched bases: 7. Germline values: CDR1 MNHEY, CDR2 SVGEGT. The CDR3 reads CASSYLPGQNNEQFF. In nucleotides, the CDR3 is TGTGCCAGCAGTTATCTTCCGGGACAGAACAATGAGCAGTTCTTC.

V gene TRBV5-1 combines with J gene TRBJ2-1; 11 nucleotides agree with TRBD2. The junction had 8 bases not matched to a gene; V was cut back by 5 bases and J by 10 bases. CDR1 SGHRS and CDR2 YFSETQ come from the germline V gene. The CDR3 sequence is 14 residues long. CDR3 loop: CASSELAGVGEQFF. Written as DNA, the CDR3 is TGCGCCAGCAGTGAACTAGCGGGAGTAGGGGAGCAGTTCTTC.

The chain uses TRBV2 and TRBJ2-7; D is perhaps TRBD1 (6 bases). The CDR3 contains 15 residues. V shed 5 bases and J shed 4 bases, with 18 bases lying between them. Germline CDR1 and CDR2: SNHLY and FYNNEI. The CDR3 loop is CASSSLQGYGYEQYF. The CDR3 DNA sequence: TGTGCCAGCAGTAGTTTACAGGGATACGGGTACGAGCAGTACTTC. The full variable domain, with the rest looked up from reference TRBV2 and TRBJ2-7, is EPEVTQTPSHQVTQMGQEVILRCVPISNHLYFYWYRQILGQKVEFLVSFYNNEISEKSEIFDDQFSVERPDGSNFTLKIRSTKLEDSAMYFCASSSLQGYGYEQYFGPGTRLTVT.

The CDR3 DNA reads as TGTGCCAGTAGTATAGGGACAGGGGGCGCATACCGAACTGAAGCTTTCTTT. It codes for CASSIGTGGAYRTEAFF. The chain is built from TRBV19 and TRBJ1-1; 11 bases map to TRBD1. CDR3 size: 17 residues. With 1 base clipped from V and 5 bases from J, the junction kept 9 bases outside the gene matches. The V gene's germline CDR1 is LNHDA and CDR2 SQIVND (reference sequence).

This clone was seen only once. The gene calls are TRBV2 and TRBJ1-5; D is uncertain. V was cut by 6 bases and J by 2 bases, with 11 bases left in between. From germline, CDR1 is SNHLY and CDR2 FYNNEI. The CDR3 extends over 14 amino acids. CDR3: CASSAEWGNQPQHF. Here the CDR3 DNA reads TGTGCCAGCAGCGCGGAATGGGGCAATCAGCCCCAGCATTTT.

This sequence joins TRBV19 and TRBJ2-5; 9 bases fit TRBD1. CDR1 LNHDA and CDR2 SQIVND come from the germline V gene (reference sequence). There are 14 residues in the CDR3. Trimming at V came to 3 bases and at J to 3 bases, leaving 2 bases not matched to a gene. CDR3 DNA sequence: TGTGCCAGTAGTATGGGACAGGGCGAAGAGACCCAGTACTTC. It specifies CASSMGQGEETQYF.

The V call is TRBV4-1, the J call TRBJ2-3; D is uncertain. The V end lost 0 bases, the J end lost 4 bases, and 5 bases lay between the germline ends. The germline gives CDR1 MGHRA, CDR2 YSYEKL. This CDR3 is 13 amino acids long. The CDR3 loop is CASSQDAADTQYF. CDR3 in DNA: TGCGCCAGCAGCCAAGACGCGGCAGATACGCAGTATTTT.

The chain has TRBV19 and TRBJ2-1; the match to TRBD1 covers 7 bases. J lost 6 bases, V lost 4 bases, and 3 bases had no gene match. The CDR3 totals 13 residues. The germline CDR1 and CDR2 sequences are LNHDA and SQIVND (reference sequence). The CDR3: CASSSDRANEQFF. CDR3 coding DNA: TGTGCCAGTAGTAGTGACAGGGCCAATGAGCAGTTCTTC. The full variable domain, with the rest looked up from reference TRBV19 and TRBJ2-1, is DGGITQSPKYLFRKEGQNVTLSCEQNLNHDAMYWYRQDPGQGLRLIYYSQIVNDFQKGDIAEGYSVSREKKESFPLTVTSAQKNPTAFYLCASSSDRANEQFFGPGTRLTVL.

This chain connects TRBV14 to TRBJ2-7, with 16 nucleotides matching TRBD2. This CDR3 spans 17 amino acids. With 1 base clipped from V and 6 bases from J, the junction kept 6 bases outside the gene matches. CDR1 and CDR2 (germline): SGHDN, FVKESK. The CDR3 sequence is CASSQVGLAGGAGEQYF. The DNA of the CDR3 is TGTGCCAGCAGCCAAGTGGGACTAGCGGGAGGGGCTGGCGAGCAGTACTTC. The variable domain in full, completed from reference TRBV14 and TRBJ2-7, reads EAGVTQFPSHSVIEKGQTVTLRCDPISGHDNLYWYRRVMGKEIKFLLHFVKESKQDESGMPNNRFLAERTGGTYSTLKVQPAELEDSGVYFCASSQVGLAGGAGEQYFGPGTRLTVT.

This chain connects TRBV6-5 to TRBJ2-7; 7 positions agree with TRBD1. The CDR3 consists of 13 residues. Germline assignment: CDR1 MNHEY and CDR2 SVGAGI. The V segment lost 10 bases and the J segment 0 bases; nucleotides outside the gene matches: 6. The CDR3 reads CATVGQFSYEQYF. The CDR3 nucleotides are TGTGCCACCGTGGGACAGTTCTCCTACGAGCAGTACTTC.

The chain combines TRBV15 with TRBJ1-4; TRBD1 matches 9 bases. This CDR3 spans 16 amino acids. Trimming removed 5 bases from V and 8 bases from J; junction bases left unmatched: 12. Germline-derived CDR1 and CDR2 are LNHNV and YYDKDF (reference sequence). CDR3 sequence (DNA): TGTGCCACCAGCCGTCGGCCGACAGGGGGGTGGGAAAAACTGTTTTTT. It specifies CATSRRPTGGWEKLFF.

The chain is built from TRBV7-9 and TRBJ1-6; 10 positions match TRBD1. Looked up from germline, CDR1 is SEHNR and CDR2 is FQNEAQ (reference sequence). V lost 9 bases to trimming and J lost 9 bases; unmatched junction nucleotides: 14. This CDR3 region has 16 residues. The CDR3 sequence is CASRPGFGTGVSPLHF. The DNA for the CDR3 is TGTGCCAGTCGACCCGGATTTGGGACAGGGGTTTCACCCCTCCACTTT. Looking up the rest from reference TRBV7-9 and TRBJ1-6 gives the full variable domain: DTGVSQNPRHKITKRGQNVTFRCDPISEHNRLYWYRQTLGQGPEFLTYFQNEAQLEKSRLLSDRFSAERPKGSFSTLEIQRTEQGDSAMYLCASRPGFGTGVSPLHFGNGTRLTVT.

The chain uses TRBV18 and TRBJ1-2; a weak D match, TRBD1 (6 bases). Germline V CDR1 and CDR2: KGHSH, LQKENI. Trimming shortened V by 5 bases and J by 5 bases, and 12 bases separated the two germline ends. The CDR3 has 13 residues. CDR3 in amino acids: CASSSGEGYGYTF. The CDR3 nucleotides are TGTGCCAGCTCATCAGGGGAAGGGTATGGCTACACCTTC.

The chain employs TRBV6-5 and TRBJ1-5; D gene unclear. Trimming pared 7 bases from V and 2 bases from J, leaving 9 bases between. This CDR3 contains 13 residues. Looked up from germline, CDR1 is MNHEY and CDR2 is SVGAGI. This CDR3 reads CASTYGGNQPQHF. CDR3 coding DNA: TGTGCCAGCACCTACGGAGGCAATCAGCCCCAGCATTTT.

The gene calls are TRBV10-3 and TRBJ1-1; the match to TRBD1 covers 9 bases. Germline loops: CDR1 ENHRY, CDR2 SYGVKD. V was clipped by 6 bases and J by 3 bases; unmatched bases: 8. CDR3 length: 15 amino acids. The CDR3 here is CAISKQGARDTEAFF. The CDR3 nucleotides are TGTGCCATCAGCAAACAGGGGGCACGGGACACTGAAGCTTTCTTT.